This TCR beta chain was retrieved from a study of breast tumors, draining lymph nodes, adjacent tissues. The CDR3 loop spans 12 amino acids. Between the trimmed V and J ends, which lost 6 bases and 12 bases, there was a span of 15 bases. TCRdb reprocessed the multiplex PCR reads with MiXCR, giving one entry per CDR3 protein. The sample lists approximately 63,000 distinct CDR3 sequences; approximately 57% were seen once. In this sample, this clonotype turned up many times. Being one base from a much bigger clone, this may be a read error. The clonotype was recovered from a female donor with breast cancer. Some clones in this sample may be carry-over from other donors' samples. The rearrangement uses TRBV12-3 or TRBV12-4 and TRBJ2-1; D is possibly TRBD2 (6 bases). Sequencing was performed on breast tumor tissue. The CDR3 coding sequence is TGTGCCAGCAGCCACGTGGGGGGAGTGCAGTTCTTC. It yields the protein CASSHVGGVQFF.